This entry is about one TCR beta chain. No antigen is known for it. Only in-frame clones appear in the TCRdb table, and some are missing; sequencing was by immunoSEQ multiplex PCR. The table includes about 150,000 clones, around 90% detected once. V dropped 7 bases and J dropped 7; count of bases not matched to a gene: 9. This CDR3 contains 13 residues. Germline assignment: CDR1 SNHLY and CDR2 FYNNEI. The data were taken from a study of radiation and T cells in renal cell carcinoma. Overall study results and limits: From baseline, blood top tumor clonotypes peaked at 2 weeks post-radiation. Baseline intratumoral clonotype presence is unknown without pretreatment biopsies.

Time point reported: baseline pretreatment blood. Treatment defined: 15 Gy SBRT to primary tumor, nephrectomy 4 weeks later. The patient's renal cell carcinoma had clear cell pathology. The chain employs TRBV2 and TRBJ1-1, with 7 bases lining up with TRBD1. Specimen: blood, collected from a patient whose treatment included radiotherapy and nephrectomy. The TCR was taken from a woman aged 65 to 85 with renal cell carcinoma. The CDR3 sequence: CASTPDRANEAFF. In DNA form, the CDR3 reads TGTGCCAGCACCCCCGACAGGGCAAATGAAGCTTTCTTT.